This TCR beta chain was profiled in a study of T-cell memory formation after mild COVID-19. Points from the study as a whole: Contracting clones localized mainly to CM and EM when CD4+ and mainly to EMRA when CD8+. Whereas later expanders leaned CD4+, clones contracting day 15 to 85 showed a balanced CD4/CD8 makeup.

TCRdb recomputed calls from the 5' RACE reads with MiXCR, one row per CDR3 protein. The sample holds 150,000 to 200,000 distinct CDR3 sequences, about 14% seen once. This clonotype was detected a few times. Its specificity is unknown. The junction does not match germline at one end; this may be a read error. The material sequenced was PBMCs or a T cell subset sorted from them (not recorded which). This TCR came from an adult woman who had mild COVID-19 (a few samples of this study predate the infection). Cell type and time point are not known.

CDR3 in amino acids: CASSLVVSNEQYF. The CDR3 DNA reads TGCGCCAGCAGCTTGGTAGTCTCCAACGAGCAGTACTTC. The chain couples TRBV5-1 to TRBJ2-7; no firm D call. Germline loops: CDR1 SGHRS, CDR2 YFSETQ. There are 13 residues in the CDR3.